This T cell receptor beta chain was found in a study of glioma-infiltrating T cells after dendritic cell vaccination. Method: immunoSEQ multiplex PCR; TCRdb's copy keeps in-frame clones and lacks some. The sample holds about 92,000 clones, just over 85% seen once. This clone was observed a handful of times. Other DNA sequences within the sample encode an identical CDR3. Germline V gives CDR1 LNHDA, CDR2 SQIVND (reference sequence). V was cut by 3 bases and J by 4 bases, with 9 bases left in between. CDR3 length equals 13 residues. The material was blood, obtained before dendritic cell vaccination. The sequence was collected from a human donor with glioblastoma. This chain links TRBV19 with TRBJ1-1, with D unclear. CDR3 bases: TGTGCCAGTAGTATTCGGTTTGCCACTGAAGCTTTCTTT. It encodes CASSIRFATEAFF.